Listed here are 23 T cell receptor beta chains from one sample, sequenced in a study of blood T cell repertoires in COVID-19. Sequenced by immunoSEQ multiplex PCR; TCRdb stores in-frame clones only, minus some. The sample shows some 270,000 clones, roughly 85% of them seen only once. The material sequenced was PBMCs or T cells enriched from blood (not recorded which). These receptors all stem from a young woman who had recovered from COVID-19.

This clone came up once. In DNA, the CDR3 is TGTGCCAGCAGCACCCTTCCCGGGACAGGGGGGGAAGCTTTCTTT. The encoded protein is CASSTLPGTGGEAFF. The chain has TRBV7-2 and TRBJ1-1; TRBD1 matches at 11 bases. The CDR3 length is 15 residues. Germline V gives CDR1 SGHTA, CDR2 FQGNSA. Unmatched junction bases numbered 10, after V lost 5 bases and J lost 8 bases.

This chain links TRBV11-2 with TRBJ1-1; tentative D call: TRBD1 (6 bases). The CDR3 is 13 amino acids. V was clipped by 4 bases and J by 3 bases, with 9 bases between them. Germline assignment: CDR1 SGHAT and CDR2 FQNNGV. CDR3 in DNA: TGTGCCAGCAGCTCTGGACAGTACACTGAAGCTTTCTTT. This translates into CASSSGQYTEAFF.

The chain couples TRBV5-1 to TRBJ2-1, with D possibly TRBD1 on 6 matching bases. Trimming left V 3 bases short and J 8 bases short, with 15 bases between. This CDR3 region has 14 residues. CDR1 SGHRS and CDR2 YFSETQ come from the germline V gene. CDR3 in DNA: TGCGCCAGCAGCTCGGACAGCCGAGGGGATGAGCAGTTCTTC. Translated, it gives CASSSDSRGDEQFF.

This clone was observed a handful of times. The V gene is TRBV5-8, the J gene TRBJ1-2; 11 bases align to TRBD1. The CDR3 totals 17 residues. The germline CDR1 and CDR2 sequences are SGHTS and YDEGEE. V dropped 2 bases and J dropped 2; count of bases not matched to a gene: 8. CDR3 DNA sequence: TGTGCCAGCAGCTTCACCGGGACAGGGGGTCGGAACTATGGCTACACCTTC. Translating it yields CASSFTGTGGRNYGYTF.

The V gene is TRBV5-1, the J gene TRBJ2-2, with a weak D call TRBD2 (5 bases). With 2 bases removed from V and 0 bases from J, the gap between germline ends came to 8 bases. Germline CDR1 is SGHRS and CDR2 is YFSETQ. The CDR3 has 15 amino acids. The CDR3 region has the DNA TGCGCCAGCAGCTTAGAGGGATCGAACACCGGGGAGCTGTTTTTT. As protein: CASSLEGSNTGELFF.

This chain links TRBV7-9 with TRBJ2-1, with 7 bases aligning to TRBD2. CDR3 size: 17 residues. The V gene end was trimmed by 5 bases and the J gene end by 7 bases; junction bases not matched to a gene: 17. Germline lookup yields CDR1 SEHNR and CDR2 FQNEAQ (reference sequence). CDR3 sequence (DNA): TGTGCCAGCAGCCCCGGGGGGTCCACCTACGGGCTTAATGAGCAGTTCTTC. Its protein is CASSPGGSTYGLNEQFF.

This CDR3 is CASSPRALIDSNQPQHF. In DNA, the CDR3 is TGTGCCAGCTCACCTAGAGCCCTCATCGATAGCAATCAGCCCCAGCATTTT. J is TRBJ1-5 and V is TRBV18; D call uncertain. Germline V gives CDR1 KGHSH, CDR2 LQKENI. V was trimmed by 3 bases and J by 0 bases, leaving 15 bases between them. The CDR3 contains 17 residues.

This chain links TRBV7-2 with TRBJ2-7; possible D gene TRBD2, 5 bases. With 3 bases removed from V and 2 bases from J, the gap between germline ends came to 11 bases. Germline V lookup: CDR1 SGHTA, CDR2 FQGNSA. This CDR3 has 14 residues. CDR3 sequence: CASSLGEPPYEQYF. The CDR3 nucleotides are TGTGCCAGCAGCTTGGGAGAGCCGCCCTACGAGCAGTACTTC.

The rearrangement uses TRBV19 and TRBJ1-1; D unresolved. The CDR3 loop spans 14 amino acids. Trimming took off 1 base at V and 1 base at J, with 7 bases between the two ends. The germline V gene has CDR1 LNHDA and CDR2 SQIVND (reference sequence). The CDR3 spells CASSIGFGNTEAFF. The CDR3 coding sequence is TGTGCCAGTAGTATAGGGTTCGGGAACACTGAAGCTTTCTTT.

As concerns this clone: At one of its ends the junction is not consistent with the germline gene, which may arise from a read error. The chain has TRBV28 and TRBJ1-1; perhaps TRBD1 as D (5 bases). This CDR3 region has 11 residues. Per germline, CDR1 MDHEN and CDR2 SYDVKM. The CDR3 DNA is TGTGCCAGCACGGTTCGCGGGGGAGAGGTCTTT. It is translated as CASTVRGGEVF.

The rearrangement joins TRBV19 to TRBJ2-4, with no clear D. CDR3 length: 14 residues. Germline V gene data show CDR1 as LNHDA and CDR2 as SQIVND (reference sequence). Trimming removed 5 bases from V and 9 bases from J, with 17 bases in between. Here the CDR3 DNA reads TGTGCCAGTAGTCCCAAGCCGTCCTTCCCCATTCAGTACTTC. Protein: CASSPKPSFPIQYF.

The chain couples TRBV10-3 to TRBJ1-1; D is unresolved. V lost 6 bases and J lost 2, with 16 bases in between. This CDR3 comprises 15 residues. The V gene's germline CDR1 is ENHRY and CDR2 SYGVKD. The CDR3 protein is CAIRTLNGLNTEAFF. As DNA, the CDR3 is TGTGCCATCAGAACCTTAAACGGTCTAAACACTGAAGCTTTCTTT.

Of note for this clone: This CDR3 is also generated by other DNA sequences in the sample. V usage is TRBV19 and J usage is TRBJ2-2; 12 positions match TRBD2. The CDR3 has 17 residues. CDR1 is LNHDA, CDR2 SQIVND, per germline (reference sequence). V was clipped by 3 bases and J by 0 bases; unmatched bases: 2. The CDR3 sequence: CASSMPSGGANTGELFF. The CDR3 DNA follows: TGTGCCAGTAGTATGCCTAGCGGGGGGGCGAACACCGGGGAGCTGTTTTTT.

The rearrangement links TRBV12-3 or TRBV12-4 to TRBJ2-1; the D gene is possibly TRBD1 (5 bases). The CDR3 runs to 11 residues. V lost 1 base and J lost 12, with 7 bases in between. The DNA of the CDR3 is TGTGCCAGCAGTTTAGGGCAGGGGCAGTTCTTC. Encoded protein: CASSLGQGQFF.

The chain couples TRBV28 to TRBJ2-2, with 9 bases that match TRBD1. CDR3 length: 14 amino acids. The germline CDR1 and CDR2 sequences are MDHEN and SYDVKM. With V trimmed by 8 bases and J by 1 base, 2 bases remained unmatched. The CDR3 coding sequence is TGTGCCAGCCGACAGGGGGGGAACACCGGGGAGCTGTTTTTT. Its translation is CASRQGGNTGELFF.

The genes are TRBV9 and TRBJ1-6, with 9 bases fitting TRBD1. CDR1 is SGDLS, CDR2 YYNGEE, per germline. Trimming removed 0 bases from V and 7 bases from J; junction bases left unmatched: 2. The CDR3 runs 15 residues. The CDR3 sequence is CASSVGGTGNSPLHF. The CDR3, as DNA: TGTGCCAGCAGCGTAGGGGGGACAGGGAATTCACCCCTCCACTTT. Full variable domain (outside the CDR3, taken from reference TRBV9 and TRBJ1-6): DSGVTQTPKHLITATGQRVTLRCSPRSGDLSVYWYQQSLDQGLQFLIQYYNGEERAKGNILERFSAQQFPDLHSELNLSSLELGDSALYFCASSVGGTGNSPLHFGNGTRLTVT.

The CDR3 is CASSPGDYSNQPQHF. CDR3 coding DNA: TGTGCCAGCAGCCCAGGGGACTATAGCAATCAGCCCCAGCATTTT. J is TRBJ1-5 and V is TRBV27; a weak D match, TRBD1 (6 bases). Germline CDR1 is MNHEY and CDR2 is SMNVEV (reference sequence). Trimming removed 6 bases from V and 0 bases from J, with 12 bases in between. This CDR3 comprises 15 residues.

The chain has TRBV15 and TRBJ2-3; D perhaps matches TRBD2 (7 bases). The CDR3 covers 14 residues. V lost 11 bases and J 3 bases, leaving 18 bases between the germline ends. Germline V gene lookup returns CDR1 LNHNV and CDR2 YYDKDF (reference sequence). As DNA, the CDR3 is TGTGCCCCCGGGGGGCCGGGGAATACAGATACGCAGTATTTT. Protein product: CAPGGPGNTDTQYF.

The chain combines TRBV10-1 with TRBJ1-4; TRBD1 is a possible D gene (6 bases). In germline, CDR1 is WNHNN, CDR2 SYGVQD (reference sequence). The ends were cut back, 6 bases at V and 0 bases at J, with 20 bases in the middle. The CDR3 runs to 18 residues. The CDR3 sequence: CASSSRGGRGPTNEKLFF. CDR3 nucleotide sequence: TGCGCCAGCAGCTCGAGGGGGGGGAGGGGTCCAACTAATGAAAAACTGTTTTTT.

The chain is built from TRBV28 and TRBJ1-6; D might be TRBD1 (5 bases). This CDR3 is 12 amino acids long. The V gene's germline CDR1 is MDHEN and CDR2 SYDVKM. Between the trimmed V and J ends, which lost 3 bases and 14 bases, there was a span of 11 bases. The CDR3: CASSLGRGTLHF. The CDR3 DNA sequence: TGTGCCAGCAGTTTGGGGCGGGGAACCCTCCACTTT.

The chain links TRBV15 to TRBJ2-1, with 10 bases lining up with TRBD2. The V gene's germline CDR1 is LNHNV and CDR2 YYDKDF (reference sequence). The CDR3 contains 18 residues. After removal of 3 bases from V and 7 bases from J, the junction contained 15 bases not matched to a gene. Here the CDR3 DNA reads TGTGCCACCAGCAGTACCACTAGCGGGGCAACCCTACGGAATGAGCAGTTCTTC. This translates into CATSSTTSGATLRNEQFF.

V and J are TRBV19 and TRBJ2-7; D is possibly TRBD1 (5 bases). CDR1 LNHDA and CDR2 SQIVND come from the germline V gene (reference sequence). The CDR3 totals 14 residues. V lost 3 bases, J lost 4 bases, and 13 bases lay in between. In DNA, the CDR3 is TGTGCCAGTAGTATTCCAGGGCGCACTTACGAGCAGTACTTC. It translates to CASSIPGRTYEQYF.

DNA for the CDR3: TGTGCCAGCAGCCATCGGACAGGGCTCTACGAGCAGTACTTC. It encodes CASSHRTGLYEQYF. The chain combines TRBV3-1 (or the pseudogene TRBV3-2) with TRBJ2-7; 8 bases fit TRBD1. Germline trimming cut 3 bases from V and 3 bases from J; bases unmatched to any gene: 4. This CDR3 has 14 amino acids. Germline CDR1 is LGHDT and CDR2 is YNNKEL (reference sequence).